The 25 T cell receptor beta chains reported below all come from one sample, sequenced in a study of blood T cells in healthy people across ages. A sample-barcoded 5' primer and a J-beta primer mix were used in a second PCR of roughly 6 to 11 cycles. TCRdb used MiXCR to reprocess the 5' RACE reads, holding one entry per CDR3 protein. The sample contains about 1.8 million distinct CDR3 sequences, 40% to 55% of which appear only once. Sequenced: blood. The receptors here all came from a woman in her forties in good health.

The CDR3 sequence is CASSPRQGQLYGYTF. The CDR3 nucleotides are TGTGCCAGCAGCCCCCGGCAGGGCCAGCTCTATGGCTACACCTTC. V is TRBV7-9 and J is TRBJ1-2; a weak D match, TRBD1 (5 bases). The V gene's germline CDR1 is SEHNR and CDR2 FQNEAQ (reference sequence). This CDR3 has 15 residues. With 5 bases removed from V and 4 bases from J, the gap between germline ends came to 17 bases.

The chain recombines TRBV7-6 with TRBJ2-6; D may be TRBD1 or TRBD2 (5 bases each). V was cut by 1 base and J by 0 bases, with 16 bases left in between. CDR3 length: 19 amino acids. Germline V CDR1 and CDR2: SGHVS, FNYEAQ. DNA for the CDR3: TGTGCCAGCAGCTTAGTTCTGGGACCCGACAACTCTGGGGCCAACGTCCTGACTTTC. Its protein product is CASSLVLGPDNSGANVLTF.

Only a few counts were recorded for this clonotype. The rearrangement uses TRBV4-2 and TRBJ2-6; possible D gene TRBD2, 6 bases. Trimming stripped 8 bases from V and 0 bases from J, with 11 bases between. The CDR3 length is 15 residues. The germline V gene encodes CDR1 LGHNA and CDR2 YNFKEQ. CDR3 amino acids: CASRDSLSGANVLTF. The CDR3 DNA is TGTGCCAGCCGGGACTCACTCTCTGGGGCCAACGTCCTGACTTTC.

The chain combines TRBV24-1 with TRBJ2-5, with 8 bases identical to TRBD2. The CDR3 is 15 amino acids. The J segment lost 5 bases and the V segment lost 2 bases, leaving 6 bases of the junction unmatched. Germline values: CDR1 KGHDR, CDR2 SFDVKD. The CDR3 protein is CATSDSGGMGETQYF. In nucleotides, the CDR3 is TGTGCCACCAGTGATTCGGGGGGGATGGGGGAGACCCAGTACTTC.

The gene calls are TRBV7-8 and TRBJ2-7, with D possibly matching TRBD2 (5 bases). The CDR3 has 15 amino acids. The germline gives CDR1 SGHVS, CDR2 FQNEAQ. Trimming stripped 1 base from V and 1 base from J, with 11 bases between. CDR3 nucleotides: TGTGCCAGCAGCTTAGAGGACTTTCGATCCTACGAGCAGTACTTC. It translates to CASSLEDFRSYEQYF. Full variable domain (rest looked up from reference TRBV7-8 and TRBJ2-7): GAGVSQSPRYKVAKRGQDVALRCDPISGHVSLFWYQQALGQGPEFLTYFQNEAQLDKSGLPSDRFFAERPEGSVSTLKIQRTQQEDSAVYLCASSLEDFRSYEQYFGPGTRLTVT.

The chain combines TRBV7-3 with TRBJ2-5, with 7 positions matching TRBD2. The CDR3 spans 16 residues. The V gene's germline CDR1 is SGHTA and CDR2 FQGTGA. V gave up 1 base and J gave up 1 base; unmatched junction bases: 6. CDR3 bases: TGTGCCAGCAGCTTAAATCCAAGCGGGGCCCAAGAGACCCAGTACTTC. Its protein is CASSLNPSGAQETQYF.

This clonotype was recorded at least ten times. An end of the junction differs from the germline gene, which may be a read error. The rearrangement uses TRBV5-1 and TRBJ2-5; D is unresolved. The CDR3 length is 13 residues. Germline lookup yields CDR1 SGHRS and CDR2 YFSETQ. CDR3 loop: CASSRREQETQYF. DNA of the CDR3: TGTGCCAGCAGTCGCAGAGAGCAAGAGACCCAGTACTTC. Together with reference TRBV5-1 and TRBJ2-5, the CDR3 gives the full variable domain: KAGVTQTPRYLIKTRGQQVTLSCSPISGHRSVSWYQQTPGQGLQFLFEYFSETQRNKGNFPGRFSGRQFSNSRSEMNVSTLELGDSALYLCASSRREQETQYFGPGTRLLVL.

The chain combines TRBV18 with TRBJ2-5; TRBD2 agrees at 8 bases. Germline V gene data show CDR1 as KGHSH and CDR2 as LQKENI. This CDR3 spans 17 amino acids. The J segment lost 5 bases and the V segment lost 3 bases, leaving 14 bases of the junction unmatched. CDR3 loop: CASSPRESSGAVETQYF. CDR3 nucleotide sequence: TGTGCCAGCTCACCGAGGGAAAGTAGCGGGGCAGTTGAGACCCAGTACTTC.

V usage is TRBV10-3 and J usage is TRBJ1-4; the D is unclear. Germline loops: CDR1 ENHRY, CDR2 SYGVKD. Deletions cut 6 bases from V and 8 bases from J, with 10 bases between. This CDR3 contains 12 residues. This CDR3 is CAISPESEKLFF. CDR3 coding DNA: TGTGCCATCAGCCCCGAGTCCGAAAAACTGTTTTTT.

This clonotype showed up just a few times. This chain joins TRBV13 and TRBJ2-7; TRBD1 matches 8 bases. V gave up 6 bases and J gave up 2 bases; unmatched junction bases: 9. This CDR3 is built from 15 residues. The germline CDR1 and CDR2 sequences are PRHDT and FYEKMQ (reference sequence). The CDR3 reads CASSLRQGLTYEQYF. CDR3 sequence (DNA): TGTGCCAGCAGTCTACGACAGGGGCTTACCTACGAGCAGTACTTC.

The V gene is TRBV6-1, the J gene TRBJ2-5, with D hard to call. The DNA matches TRBJ2-7 better at its end, which makes the J call doubtful. The CDR3 is made up of 13 amino acids. CDR1 MNHNS and CDR2 SASEGT come from the germline V gene. CDR3 loop: CASSQIGYYEQYF. Here the CDR3 DNA reads TGTGCCAGCAGTCAGATCGGGTACTACGAGCAGTACTTC.

The genes are TRBV28 and TRBJ1-1, with 8 bases aligning to TRBD1. V lost 5 bases and J lost 4; bases outside the gene matches: 9. The CDR3 runs 15 residues. Looked up from germline, CDR1 is MDHEN and CDR2 is SYDVKM. The CDR3, as DNA: TGTGCCAGCAGTGAATCAGGGGGCAAAGCCACTGAAGCTTTCTTT. It is translated as CASSESGGKATEAFF.

J is TRBJ2-4 and V is TRBV20-1; possibly TRBD1 for D (5 bases). CDR1 and CDR2 (germline): DFQATT, SNEGSKA (reference sequence). There are 14 residues in the CDR3. The germline V and J ends were trimmed by 5 bases and 3 bases, with 14 bases remaining between them. CDR3 protein: CSAYRQGIKNIQYF. CDR3 sequence (DNA): TGCAGTGCTTACAGGCAAGGAATCAAAAACATTCAGTACTTC.

This clonotype appeared once. The V gene is TRBV20-1, the J gene TRBJ2-5; the match to TRBD1 covers 12 bases. The CDR3 is made up of 14 amino acids. The germline V gene encodes CDR1 DFQATT and CDR2 SNEGSKA (reference sequence). The junction had 7 bases not matched to a gene; V was cut back by 6 bases and J by 5 bases. DNA for the CDR3: TGCAGTGCGGGGGACAGGGGGCCGATGGAGACCCAGTACTTC. Translating gives CSAGDRGPMETQYF.

This clonotype was found a few times. The chain is built from TRBV28 and TRBJ2-4, with D uncertain. The DNA matches TRBJ2-7 better at its end, which makes the J call doubtful. This CDR3 comprises 15 residues. Germline V gene sequence: CDR1 MDHEN, CDR2 SYDVKM. The CDR3 DNA sequence: TGTGCCAGCAGTTTTGAAACAACCCTTGGCTACGAGCAGTACTTC. Residues: CASSFETTLGYEQYF.

The chain recombines TRBV9 with TRBJ1-2; a weak D match, TRBD1 (5 bases). The V end lost 3 bases, the J end lost 5 bases, and 14 bases lay between the germline ends. This CDR3 is 14 amino acids long. The germline CDR1 and CDR2 sequences are SGDLS and YYNGEE. In DNA form, the CDR3 reads TGTGCCAGCAGCGGACGGGACGCTGCGTATGGCTACACCTTC. Protein product: CASSGRDAAYGYTF. The whole variable domain, remainder taken from reference TRBV9 and TRBJ1-2, is DSGVTQTPKHLITATGQRVTLRCSPRSGDLSVYWYQQSLDQGLQFLIQYYNGEERAKGNILERFSAQQFPDLHSELNLSSLELGDSALYFCASSGRDAAYGYTFGSGTRLTVV.

The V and J genes are TRBV6-2 or TRBV6-3 and TRBJ2-5; possible D gene TRBD1, 6 bases. Germline assignment: CDR1 MNHEY and CDR2 SVGEGT. The germline V and J ends were trimmed by 5 bases and 2 bases, with 12 bases remaining between them. The CDR3 is made up of 14 amino acids. The CDR3 nucleotides read TGTGCCAGCAGTGGGACACCTTTACAAGAGACCCAGTACTTC. This sequence encodes CASSGTPLQETQYF.

The chain is built from TRBV7-2 and TRBJ2-1; weak D call: TRBD1 (6 bases). The germline CDR1 and CDR2 sequences are SGHTA and FQGNSA. The CDR3 consists of 15 residues. Between the trimmed V and J ends, which lost 5 bases and 2 bases, there was a span of 13 bases. CDR3 sequence: CASSHRVVPYNEQFF. As DNA, the CDR3 is TGTGCCAGCAGCCACAGGGTAGTCCCCTACAATGAGCAGTTCTTC.

The J gene is TRBJ1-1, the V gene TRBV27; D remains unclear. The germline gives CDR1 MNHEY, CDR2 SMNVEV (reference sequence). V lost 3 bases to trimming and J lost 0 bases, with 8 bases between them. The CDR3 extends over 14 amino acids. CDR3 in amino acids: CASSFSVMNTEAFF. The CDR3 region has the DNA TGTGCCAGCAGTTTCTCGGTAATGAACACTGAAGCTTTCTTT.

The rearrangement links TRBV28 to TRBJ2-7; 8 bases agree with TRBD1. Trimming took 2 bases from V and 2 from J; bases not matched to a gene: 8. This CDR3 is built from 16 residues. Germline CDR1 reads MDHEN; CDR2 reads SYDVKM. CDR3 DNA sequence: TGTGCCAGCAGTTTAAGCCGGACAGGGTATCCCTACGAGCAGTACTTC. Its protein is CASSLSRTGYPYEQYF.

A few counts support this clonotype. The chain combines TRBV12-5 with TRBJ2-5; 7 bases are a match to TRBD1. The CDR3 runs to 14 residues. V shed 6 bases, J shed 4 bases, and the junction held 8 bases outside the gene matches. Germline V gene sequence: CDR1 LGHNT, CDR2 FRNRAP. DNA of the CDR3: TGTGCTAGTGGCTCCGGACAGGTGTTAGAGACCCAGTACTTC. The encoded protein is CASGSGQVLETQYF.

V and J are TRBV5-1 and TRBJ2-1; 10 bases match TRBD1. Per germline, CDR1 SGHRS and CDR2 YFSETQ. The V gene end was trimmed by 1 base and the J gene end by 5 bases; junction bases not matched to a gene: 6. The CDR3 is made up of 16 amino acids. The CDR3 reads CASSLIPGTGDNEQFF. In nucleotides, the CDR3 is TGCGCCAGCAGCTTGATCCCCGGGACAGGGGACAATGAGCAGTTCTTC.

In this sample, this clonotype turned up a few times. This chain's CDR3 is CASSLKRELNNEQFF. Written as DNA, the CDR3 is TGCGCCAGCAGCTTGAAGCGGGAGTTAAACAATGAGCAGTTCTTC. The chain employs TRBV5-1 and TRBJ2-1; TRBD2 agrees at 8 bases. V was pared by 1 base and J by 5 bases, with 5 bases of the junction left unmatched. This CDR3 has 15 residues. From germline, CDR1 is SGHRS and CDR2 YFSETQ.

This chain connects TRBV4-1 to TRBJ1-1, with D uncertain. V was trimmed by 0 bases and J by 0 bases, leaving 8 bases between them. Germline V gene data show CDR1 as MGHRA and CDR2 as YSYEKL. The CDR3 has 15 amino acids. The CDR3 coding sequence is TGCGCCAGCAGCCAAGAGTGGACGGTGAACACTGAAGCTTTCTTT. Translation gives CASSQEWTVNTEAFF.

This clonotype has a handful of counts. This sequence joins TRBV5-1 and TRBJ2-6; 8 positions agree with TRBD1. CDR3 length equals 17 residues. Trimming cost V 4 bases and J 0 bases; bases outside gene matches: 6. CDR1 is SGHRS, CDR2 YFSETQ, per germline. The CDR3 loop is CASSRGQASSGANVLTF. The CDR3 DNA reads TGCGCCAGCAGCAGGGGACAGGCAAGCTCTGGGGCCAACGTCCTGACTTTC.